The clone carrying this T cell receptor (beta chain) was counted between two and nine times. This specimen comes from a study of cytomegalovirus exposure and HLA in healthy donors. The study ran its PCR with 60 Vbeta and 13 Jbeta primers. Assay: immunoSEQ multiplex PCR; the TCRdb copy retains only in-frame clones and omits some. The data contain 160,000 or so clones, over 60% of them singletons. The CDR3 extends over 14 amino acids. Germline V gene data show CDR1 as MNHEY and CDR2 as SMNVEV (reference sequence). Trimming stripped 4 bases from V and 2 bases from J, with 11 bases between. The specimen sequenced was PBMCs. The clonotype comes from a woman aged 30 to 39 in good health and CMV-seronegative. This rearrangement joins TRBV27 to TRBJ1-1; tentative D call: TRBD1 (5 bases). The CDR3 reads CASSSLQGNTEAFF. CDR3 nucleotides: TGTGCCAGCAGTTCCCTCCAGGGTAACACTGAAGCTTTCTTT.